Sequencing of this TCR beta chain was carried out in a study of T cell responses to AZD1222 COVID-19 vaccine (dated by TCRdb to the early 2020s). About the investigation overall: Because spike-specific TCR depth and breadth did not differ between the two schedules, AZD1222 recipients who got a second dose at roughly 4 weeks were pooled with those who got a second dose at roughly 12 weeks. TCR sequencing was performed for roughly 250 trial participants, of whom some 200 were given two doses of AZD1222 and some 26 were given two doses of MenACWY control vaccine. Trial participants were enrolled by age into 18-55, 56-69 and 70-plus year subgroups, with approximately 150, 28 and 58 TCR-sequenced participants respectively. The investigation overall reported the following: Conclusions about previously exposed vaccinees are limited because only a handful of AZD1222 recipients were SARS-CoV-2 seropositive at baseline. Nearly half of unique spike-specific TCRs reportedly recognized epitopes outside regions mutated in the B.1.351 and B.1.1.7 variants. No day 14 peak-response samples were available, so repertoires were characterized only after the peak T cell response. The vaccine-associated CD4 TCRs covered the entire spike protein, and the dominant responses fell in regions 160-218 and 743-854. Participants were mostly white British and included more females than males, and it was suggested by the authors that clonal diversity may have been underestimated. In the small 56-69-year group, the increase in depth fell short of significance, most likely because of low power. After two AZD1222 doses, spike-specific TCR breadth and depth were significantly higher than at day 0 and than in MenACWY recipients.

The CDR3 regions of human TCRbeta chains were subjected to immunosequencing. The original methods were these. Repertoire TCRs were matched against a reference library of SARS-CoV-2-specific TCRs generated with the MIRA antigen-specificity platform. Breadth meant the fraction of unique TCRs that were SARS-CoV-2-associated, whereas depth meant the fraction of total T cells that were SARS-CoV-2-associated. Using the MIRA data, each spike-specific TCR was assigned both to the spike region to which the TCR was reactive and to a CD4 or CD8 class. Log10-transformed breadth and depth values were compared by one-way ANOVA with Sidak's multiple comparisons tests. TCRdb took this table from immuneACCESS and kept in-frame rearrangements with V and J called. Such tables lack part of the clones; where checked against another copy, unresolved V genes explain under half of the gap, and the rest is unexplained. V, J and clone size are those of that table, while D and trimming were read from the DNA. The sample contains 100,000 to 150,000 clones, about nine tenths of them found a single time. The leading ten clones occupy approximately 1% of the sample.

Remarks on this clone: No antigen is known for it. No base-level quality is on record; no much larger clone is a single base apart.

The time point label corresponds to: baseline before first vaccination. The vaccinee samples were drawn from two UK trials, COV001 and COV002, one of which was a single-blind randomized controlled phase 2/3 trial testing AZD1222 (ChAdOx1 nCoV-19) in healthy adults. For TCRbeta chain sequencing, PBMC samples were collected from trial participants at day 0 and at day 28 after the second dose. Sequenced here: peripheral blood, sampled on day 0 of AZD1222 vaccination. The TCR was taken from an adult in good health.

Here is the DNA: TGCGCCAGCAGCTTGGTGACCGGGGGCGCTGAAGCTTTCTTT. This is translated as CASSLVTGGAEAFF. The chain joins TRBV5-1 to TRBJ1-1; matching of 6 bases hints at TRBD1 as the D gene. Looking up the germline V gene yields CDR1 SGHRS and CDR2 YFSETQ. Trimming takes 0 bases from V and 6 bases from J, and the germline ends sit 12 bases apart. The CDR3, cysteine through phenylalanine, is 14 amino acids long. Of all the DNA, just the CDR3 is kept, 42 bases in frame from base 1.